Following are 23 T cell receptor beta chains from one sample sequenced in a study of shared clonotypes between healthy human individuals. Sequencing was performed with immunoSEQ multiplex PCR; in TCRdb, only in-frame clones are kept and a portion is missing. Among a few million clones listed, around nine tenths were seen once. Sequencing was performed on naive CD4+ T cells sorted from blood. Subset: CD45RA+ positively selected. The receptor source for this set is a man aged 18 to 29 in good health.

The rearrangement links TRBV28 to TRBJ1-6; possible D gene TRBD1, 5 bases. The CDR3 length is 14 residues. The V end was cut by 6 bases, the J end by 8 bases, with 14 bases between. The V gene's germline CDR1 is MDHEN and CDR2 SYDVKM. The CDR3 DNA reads TGTGCCAGCAGCCCGCAGGGATGGGATTCACCCCTCCACTTT. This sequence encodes CASSPQGWDSPLHF.

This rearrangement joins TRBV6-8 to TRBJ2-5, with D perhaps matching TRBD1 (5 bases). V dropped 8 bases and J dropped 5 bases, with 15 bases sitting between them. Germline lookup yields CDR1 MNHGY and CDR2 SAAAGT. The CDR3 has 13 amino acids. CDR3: CASPSSPGETQYF. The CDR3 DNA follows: TGTGCCAGCCCCAGTAGTCCAGGGGAGACCCAGTACTTC.

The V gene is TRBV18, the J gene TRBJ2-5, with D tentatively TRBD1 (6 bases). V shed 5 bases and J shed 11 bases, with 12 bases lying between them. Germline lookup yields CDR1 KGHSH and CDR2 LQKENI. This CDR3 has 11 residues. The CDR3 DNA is TGTGCCAGCTCAGCGACAGGTGAGCAGTACTTC. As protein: CASSATGEQYF.

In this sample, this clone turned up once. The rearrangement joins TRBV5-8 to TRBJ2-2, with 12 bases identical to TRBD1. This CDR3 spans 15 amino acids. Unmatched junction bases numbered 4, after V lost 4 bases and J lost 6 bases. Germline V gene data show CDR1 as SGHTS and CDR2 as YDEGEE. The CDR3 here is CASSPGQGASGELFF. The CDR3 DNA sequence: TGTGCCAGCAGCCCGGGACAGGGGGCGTCCGGGGAGCTGTTTTTT.

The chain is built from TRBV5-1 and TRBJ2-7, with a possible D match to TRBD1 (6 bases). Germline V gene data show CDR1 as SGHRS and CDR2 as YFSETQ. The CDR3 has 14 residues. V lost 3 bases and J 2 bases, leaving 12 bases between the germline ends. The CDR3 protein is CASSSYEGAYEQYF. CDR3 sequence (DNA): TGCGCCAGCAGCTCGTACGAGGGGGCCTACGAGCAGTACTTC.

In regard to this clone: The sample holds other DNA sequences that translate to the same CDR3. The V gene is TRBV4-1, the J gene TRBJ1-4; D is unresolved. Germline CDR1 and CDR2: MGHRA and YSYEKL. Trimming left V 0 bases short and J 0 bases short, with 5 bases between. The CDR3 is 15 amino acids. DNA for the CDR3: TGCGCCAGCAGCCAAGAGGCCGCAACTAATGAAAAACTGTTTTTT. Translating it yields CASSQEAATNEKLFF.

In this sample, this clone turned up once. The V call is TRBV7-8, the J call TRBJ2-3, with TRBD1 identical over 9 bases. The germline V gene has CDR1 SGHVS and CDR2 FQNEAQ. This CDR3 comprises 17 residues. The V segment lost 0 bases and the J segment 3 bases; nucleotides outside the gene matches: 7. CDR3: CASSLALGTGRTDTQYF. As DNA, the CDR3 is TGTGCCAGCAGCTTAGCGCTCGGGACAGGGAGGACAGATACGCAGTATTTT.

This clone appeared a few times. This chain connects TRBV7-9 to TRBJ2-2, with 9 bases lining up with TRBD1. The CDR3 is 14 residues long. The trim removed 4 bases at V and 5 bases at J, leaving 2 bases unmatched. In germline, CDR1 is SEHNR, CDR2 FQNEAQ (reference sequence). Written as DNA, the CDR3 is TGTGCCAGCAGCTGGGACAGGGTGACCGGGGAGCTGTTTTTT. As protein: CASSWDRVTGELFF.

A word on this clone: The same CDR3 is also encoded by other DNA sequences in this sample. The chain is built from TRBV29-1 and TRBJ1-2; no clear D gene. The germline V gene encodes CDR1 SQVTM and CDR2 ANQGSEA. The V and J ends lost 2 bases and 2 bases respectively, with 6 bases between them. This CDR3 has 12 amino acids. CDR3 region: CSVESGNYGYTF. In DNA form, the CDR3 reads TGCAGCGTTGAATCGGGGAACTATGGCTACACCTTC. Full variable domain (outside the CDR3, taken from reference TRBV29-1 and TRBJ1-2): SAVISQKPSRDICQRGTSLTIQCQVDSQVTMMFWYRQQPGQSLTLIATANQGSEATYESGFVIDKFPISRPNLTFSTLTVSNMSPEDSSIYLCSVESGNYGYTFGSGTRLTVV.

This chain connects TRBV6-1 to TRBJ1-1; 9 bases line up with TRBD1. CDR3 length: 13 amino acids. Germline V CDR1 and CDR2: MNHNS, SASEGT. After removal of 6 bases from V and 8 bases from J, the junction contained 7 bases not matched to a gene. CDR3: CASREQGAGEAFF. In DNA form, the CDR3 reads TGTGCCAGCAGGGAACAGGGGGCGGGAGAAGCTTTCTTT.

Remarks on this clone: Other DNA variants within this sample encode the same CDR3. This chain's CDR3 is CASRSGTSGTDTQYF. The CDR3 DNA sequence: TGTGCCAGCAGGTCCGGGACTAGCGGCACAGATACGCAGTATTTT. V is TRBV6-5 and J is TRBJ2-3; 10 nucleotides agree with TRBD2. CDR3 length: 15 residues. The trim removed 6 bases at V and 1 base at J, leaving 4 bases unmatched. The germline V gene encodes CDR1 MNHEY and CDR2 SVGAGI.

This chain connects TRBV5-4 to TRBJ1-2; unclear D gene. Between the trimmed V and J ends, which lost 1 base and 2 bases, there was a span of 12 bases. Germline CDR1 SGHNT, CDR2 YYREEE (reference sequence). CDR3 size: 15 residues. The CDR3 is CASSLSGTGNYGYTF. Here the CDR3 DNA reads TGTGCCAGCAGCTTGTCGGGAACCGGCAACTATGGCTACACCTTC.

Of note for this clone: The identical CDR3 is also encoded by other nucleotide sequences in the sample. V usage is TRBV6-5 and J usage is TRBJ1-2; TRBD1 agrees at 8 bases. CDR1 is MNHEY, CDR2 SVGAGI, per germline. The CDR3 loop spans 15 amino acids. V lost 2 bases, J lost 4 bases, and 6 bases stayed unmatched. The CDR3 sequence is CASSYRDRGGYGYTF. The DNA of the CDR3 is TGTGCCAGCAGTTACCGAGACAGGGGCGGCTATGGCTACACCTTC.

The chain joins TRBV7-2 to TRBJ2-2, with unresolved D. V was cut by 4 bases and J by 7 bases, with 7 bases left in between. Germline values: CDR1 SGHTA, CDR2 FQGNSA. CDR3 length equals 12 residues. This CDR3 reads CASSSLSGELFF. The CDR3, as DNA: TGTGCCAGCAGCTCCCTCAGCGGGGAGCTGTTTTTT.

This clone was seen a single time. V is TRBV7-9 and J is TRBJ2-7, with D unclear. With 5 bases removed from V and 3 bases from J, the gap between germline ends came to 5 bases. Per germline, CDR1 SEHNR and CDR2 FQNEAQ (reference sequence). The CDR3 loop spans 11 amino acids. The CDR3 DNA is TGTGCCAGCAGCCGGAACTACGAGCAGTACTTC. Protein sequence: CASSRNYEQYF.

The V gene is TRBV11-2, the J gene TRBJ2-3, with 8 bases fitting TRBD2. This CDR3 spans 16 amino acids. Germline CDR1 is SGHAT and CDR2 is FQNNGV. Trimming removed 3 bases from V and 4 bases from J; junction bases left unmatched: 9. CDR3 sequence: CASSFREGRWADTQYF. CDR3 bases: TGTGCCAGCAGCTTTCGGGAGGGCCGGTGGGCAGATACGCAGTATTTT.

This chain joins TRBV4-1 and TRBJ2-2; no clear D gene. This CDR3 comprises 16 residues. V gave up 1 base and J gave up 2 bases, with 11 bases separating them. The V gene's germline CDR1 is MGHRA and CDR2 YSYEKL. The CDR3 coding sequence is TGCGCCAGCAGCCAAGCCCCTAGTACAAACACCGGGGAGCTGTTTTTT. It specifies CASSQAPSTNTGELFF.

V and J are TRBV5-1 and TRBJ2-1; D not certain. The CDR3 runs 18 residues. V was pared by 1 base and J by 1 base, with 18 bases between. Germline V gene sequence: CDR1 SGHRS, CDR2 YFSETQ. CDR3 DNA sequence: TGCGCCAGCAGCTTGCGGGTTCTCGCGCCAAATTCCTACAATGAGCAGTTCTTC. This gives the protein CASSLRVLAPNSYNEQFF.

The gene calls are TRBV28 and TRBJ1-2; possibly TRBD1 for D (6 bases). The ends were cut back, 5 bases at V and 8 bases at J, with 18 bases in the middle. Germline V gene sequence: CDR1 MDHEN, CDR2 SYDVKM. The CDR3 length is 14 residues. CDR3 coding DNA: TGTGCCAGCAGTCCGCCGGGTGGGGGCAGGGGCTACACCTTC. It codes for CASSPPGGGRGYTF.

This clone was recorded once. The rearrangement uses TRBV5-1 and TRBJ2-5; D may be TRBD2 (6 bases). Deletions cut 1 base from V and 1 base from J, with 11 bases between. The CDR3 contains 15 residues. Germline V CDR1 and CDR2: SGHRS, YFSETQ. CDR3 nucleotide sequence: TGCGCCAGCAGCTTGACCGGGAGTGCCCAAGAGACCCAGTACTTC. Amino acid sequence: CASSLTGSAQETQYF.

The CDR3 region has the DNA TGCGCCAGCAGCCAAGATGGGGGGAGGGATCAGCCCCAGCATTTT. Protein product: CASSQDGGRDQPQHF. The rearrangement links TRBV4-3 to TRBJ1-5, with D possibly matching TRBD1 (5 bases). Germline V gene lookup returns CDR1 LGHNA and CDR2 YSLEER. Trimming removed 0 bases at V and 5 bases at J, with 11 bases between. This CDR3 contains 15 residues.

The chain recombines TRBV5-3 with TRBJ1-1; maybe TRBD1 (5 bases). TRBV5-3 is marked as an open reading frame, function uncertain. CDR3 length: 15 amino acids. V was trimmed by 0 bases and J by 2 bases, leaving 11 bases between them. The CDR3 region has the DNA TGTGCCAGAAGCTTGGCCGACAGTTCAAACACTGAAGCTTTCTTT. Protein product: CARSLADSSNTEAFF.

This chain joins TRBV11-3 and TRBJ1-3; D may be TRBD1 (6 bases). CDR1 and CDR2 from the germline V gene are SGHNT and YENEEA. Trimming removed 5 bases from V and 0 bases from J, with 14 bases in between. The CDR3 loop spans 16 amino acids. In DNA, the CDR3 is TGTGCCAGCAGCCGCCGTGGGGGCCCCTCTGGAAACACCATATATTTT. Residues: CASSRRGGPSGNTIYF.